One and the same sample provided the 8 T cell receptor beta chains below, sequenced in a study of beta chain features in type 1 diabetes. Every isolated RNA sample was fully reverse transcribed, so sequencing captured expressed TCRB transcripts. Assay used: immunoSEQ multiplex PCR; TCRdb lists only in-frame clones, some missing. The sample lists hundreds of thousands of clones, 15% to 20% occurring once. Specimen: naive CD4+ T cells from blood. Every receptor here comes from a young woman in good health.

The chain is built from TRBV25-1 and TRBJ1-3; 9 nucleotides match TRBD1. The CDR3 contains 15 residues. The V gene end was trimmed by 6 bases and the J gene end by 5 bases; junction bases not matched to a gene: 8. The V gene's germline CDR1 is MGHDK and CDR2 SYGVNS. CDR3 region: CASRPWDRDRNTIYF. The CDR3 coding sequence is TGTGCCAGCAGACCCTGGGACAGGGACAGAAACACCATATATTTT.

The rearrangement links TRBV27 to TRBJ2-2; no clear D gene. The V end was cut by 5 bases, the J end by 10 bases, with 8 bases between. The CDR3 contains 11 residues. Germline CDR1 MNHEY, CDR2 SMNVEV (reference sequence). The DNA for the CDR3 is TGTGCCAGCAGTCCCCCCGAGGAGCTGTTTTTT. Translating gives CASSPPEELFF.

This clone was observed a few times. This chain connects TRBV28 to TRBJ2-7; D perhaps matches TRBD2 (5 bases). The CDR3 sequence is 14 residues long. Germline loops: CDR1 MDHEN, CDR2 SYDVKM. The V gene lost 5 bases and the J gene lost 0 bases, with 11 bases spanning the gap. The CDR3 protein is CASSLTRVSYEQYF. The CDR3 bases are TGTGCCAGCAGTCTTACGAGGGTCTCCTACGAGCAGTACTTC.

This clone was detected a few times. The chain carries TRBV7-9 and TRBJ1-1; 8 positions agree with TRBD1. With V trimmed by 5 bases and J by 12 bases, 11 bases remained unmatched. This CDR3 contains 13 residues. The germline gives CDR1 SEHNR, CDR2 FQNEAQ (reference sequence). This CDR3 is CASSQLETGAPFF. The CDR3 bases are TGTGCCAGCAGCCAACTTGAGACAGGGGCGCCTTTCTTT.

This clone has just a few counts. One end of the junction does not line up with germline, which may come from a read error. J is TRBJ2-5 and V is TRBV7-7; tentative D call: TRBD2 (5 bases). The CDR3 sequence is 16 residues long. Germline-derived CDR1 and CDR2 are SSHAT and FNYEAQ (reference sequence). As DNA, the CDR3 is TGTGCTAGCAGCTTGGACCCAGGCACGGGGTTGGAGACCCAGTACTTC. This encodes CASSLDPGTGLETQYF. The full variable domain, completed using reference TRBV7-7 and TRBJ2-5, is GAGVSQSPRYKVTKRGQDVTLRCDPISSHATLYWYQQALGQGPEFLTYFNYEAQPDKSGLPSDRFSAERPEGSISTLTIQRTEQRDSAMYRCASSLDPGTGLETQYFGPGTRLLVL.

The chain employs TRBV6-1 and TRBJ1-5; 8 bases line up with TRBD1. V dropped 0 bases and J dropped 9; count of bases not matched to a gene: 4. This CDR3 has 14 amino acids. Germline V gives CDR1 MNHNS, CDR2 SASEGT. The CDR3 loop is CASSEATGGRPQHF. As DNA, the CDR3 is TGTGCCAGCAGTGAAGCTACAGGGGGTCGGCCCCAGCATTTT.

This clone has more than one count but fewer than ten. The chain uses TRBV18 and TRBJ2-7; D is perhaps TRBD1 or TRBD2 (5 bases each). CDR3 size: 13 residues. Germline V gives CDR1 KGHSH, CDR2 LQKENI. Trimming left V 5 bases short and J 4 bases short, with 12 bases between. The CDR3: CASSGGNEYEQYF. The CDR3 DNA reads TGTGCCAGCTCAGGGGGAAATGAGTACGAGCAGTACTTC.

This clone has a count of ten or more. The chain employs TRBV2 and TRBJ2-1; D remains ambiguous. Germline V gene lookup returns CDR1 SNHLY and CDR2 FYNNEI. The CDR3 spans 10 residues. V lost 2 bases and J 13 bases, leaving 6 bases between the germline ends. CDR3 region: CASSEFLQFF. CDR3 in DNA: TGTGCCAGCAGTGAATTTCTTCAGTTCTTC.